Here is one T cell receptor (beta chain) with its context. Assay: immunoSEQ multiplex PCR; the TCRdb copy retains only in-frame clones and omits some. The table shows about 2 million clones, with around 95% occurring only once. This specimen belongs to a study of shared clonotypes between healthy human individuals. This CDR3 region has 12 residues. V lost 1 base and J 11 bases, leaving 8 bases between the germline ends. CDR1 is SGHDN, CDR2 FVKESK, per germline. The receptor comes from a man in his late teens or twenties in good health. Sequencing used naive CD4+ T cells sorted from blood. Subset denoted: CD45RA+ positively selected. This chain uses TRBV14 with TRBJ1-4; D is undetermined. CDR3 in DNA: TGTGCCAGCAGCCAAGTGGAGTGGAAACTGTTTTTT. The encoded protein is CASSQVEWKLFF.